The entry below describes one TCR beta chain. What it recognizes is unknown. Germline is not matched at one junction end, which may reflect a read error. Specified treatment: oral pan-JAK inhibitor, 5-10 mg twice daily. The CDR3 totals 15 residues. CDR1 LNHNV and CDR2 YYDKDF come from the germline V gene (reference sequence). After isolation, RNA underwent reverse transcription to generate cDNA as the sequencing template. Only in-frame clones appear in the TCRdb table, and some are missing; sequencing was by immunoSEQ multiplex PCR. Of some 190,000 clones listed, 45% to 60% are singletons. This specimen belongs to a study of CD8+ T cells in alopecia areata. Overall study findings and caveats: The study found that many expanded lesional clones persisted in scalp and blood during tofacitinib.

This TCR came from a human donor with alopecia areata. Source: CD8+ T cells sorted from blood, taken around week 54, from a patient treated with tofacitinib. The gene calls are TRBV15 and TRBJ2-1; 8 bases match TRBD1. For the CDR3, the DNA is TGTGCCACCGGCAGGGACAGGACTTCCTACAATGAGCAGTTCTTC. It translates to CATGRDRTSYNEQFF.